This TCR beta chain was documented in a study of control samples from healthy donors and cancer patients (dated by TCRdb to the early 2020s). Of note for this clone: Its specific antigen is unknown. No much larger clonotype is one base removed from it; base qualities were not supplied.

Between the V and J ends, shortened by 3 bases and 2 bases respectively, the junction contains 14 bases. The CDR3 contains 16 residues, cysteine and phenylalanine counted. This entry keeps only the CDR3 DNA: 48 bases, framed from base 1. Looking up the germline V gene yields CDR1 SGHTA and CDR2 FQGNSA. The protocol used for the library was the immunoSEQ multiplex PCR assay. TCRdb mirrors the immuneACCESS table, restricted to in-frame sequences. Some clones are absent from its copies; in checked studies, under half trace to an unresolved V gene, and the reason for the others is unknown. The sample table shows about 110,000 clones, and approximately 90% are seen once. The top ten clones comprise 15% to 20% of the sample.

This chain joins TRBV7-2 to TRBJ1-5, with TRBD1 tentatively as D gene (6 bases match). The specimen sequenced was blood. The receptor's source is a woman in her forties or fifties in good health. The nucleotides are TGTGCCAGCAGCTTTTGGGGGCGCGGACGCAATCAGCCCCAGCATTTT. Its protein reads: CASSFWGRGRNQPQHF.